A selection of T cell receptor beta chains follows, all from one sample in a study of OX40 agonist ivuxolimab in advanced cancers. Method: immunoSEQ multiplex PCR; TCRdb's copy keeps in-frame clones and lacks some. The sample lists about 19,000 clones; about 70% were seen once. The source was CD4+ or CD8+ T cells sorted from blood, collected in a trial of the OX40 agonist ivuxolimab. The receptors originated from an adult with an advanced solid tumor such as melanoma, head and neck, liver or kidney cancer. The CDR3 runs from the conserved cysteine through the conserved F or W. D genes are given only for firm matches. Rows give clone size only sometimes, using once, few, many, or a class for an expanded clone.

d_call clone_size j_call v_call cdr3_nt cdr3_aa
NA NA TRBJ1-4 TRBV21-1 TGTGCCAGCAGCAGGGACAGGGGGGAAGAAAAACTGTTTTTT CASSRDRGEEKLFF
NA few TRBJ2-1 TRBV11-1 TGTGCCAGCAGCCTCGACGGGAGCTCCTACAATGAGCAGTTCTTC CASSLDGSSYNEQFF
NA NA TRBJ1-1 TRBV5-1 TGCGCCAGCACCAACGAAAAGACAAACCCTAACACTGAAGCTTTCTTT CASTNEKTNPNTEAFF
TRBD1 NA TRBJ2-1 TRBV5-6 TGTGCCAGCAGCGGACAGGGGGCTTTAGATGAGCAGTTCTTC CASSGQGALDEQFF
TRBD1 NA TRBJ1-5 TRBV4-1 TGCGCCAGCAGCCAGCTACAGGGGGAATATAGCAATCAGCCCCAGCATTTT CASSQLQGEYSNQPQHF
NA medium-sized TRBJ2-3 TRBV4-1 TGCGCCAGCAGCCAGCATCCCGGGACTAGCACAGATACGCAGTATTTT CASSQHPGTSTDTQYF
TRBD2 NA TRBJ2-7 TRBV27 TGTGCCAGCAGTACAAAAGAGCGGGATCACTTCTACGAGCAGTACTTC CASSTKERDHFYEQYF
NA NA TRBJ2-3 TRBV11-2 TGTGCCAGCAGCCTCCAGGAATTCTATACCACAGATACGCAGTATTTT CASSLQEFYTTDTQYF
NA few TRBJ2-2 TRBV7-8 TGTGCCAGCAACCCGGAGGACTCCGACACCGGGGAGCTGTTTTTT CASNPEDSDTGELFF
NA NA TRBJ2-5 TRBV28 TGTGCCAGCAGTTTATTCCCCTCGGGTAGGGAAGAAGAGACCCAGTACTTC CASSLFPSGREEETQYF
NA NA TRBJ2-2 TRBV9 TGTGCCAGCAGCGCCGAGGAATCAGGGGCCAACACCGGGGAGCTGTTTTTT CASSAEESGANTGELFF
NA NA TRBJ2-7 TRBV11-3 TGTGCCAGCAGCTTGGGCAGCTCCTACGAGCAGTACTTC CASSLGSSYEQYF
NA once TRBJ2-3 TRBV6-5 TGTGCCAGCAGTGCCCGGCGTAGCGGCACAGATACGCAGTATTTT CASSARRSGTDTQYF
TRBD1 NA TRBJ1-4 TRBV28 TGTGCCAGCGGGGAGACAGGGTGGGGAGTTGAGGAAAAACTGTTTTTT CASGETGWGVEEKLFF
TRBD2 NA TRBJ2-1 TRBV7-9 TGTGCCAGCCAGGCCCCGGGGGGGCCTGATGAGCAGTTCTTC CASQAPGGPDEQFF
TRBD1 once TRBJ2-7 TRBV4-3 TGCGCCAGCAGCCAAGAACCCGGGACAGGGGGCTACGAGCAGTACTTC CASSQEPGTGGYEQYF
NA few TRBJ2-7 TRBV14 TGTGCCAGCAGCCAAGATCCCCGGGACGGGAATCCCTACGAGCAGTACTTC CASSQDPRDGNPYEQYF